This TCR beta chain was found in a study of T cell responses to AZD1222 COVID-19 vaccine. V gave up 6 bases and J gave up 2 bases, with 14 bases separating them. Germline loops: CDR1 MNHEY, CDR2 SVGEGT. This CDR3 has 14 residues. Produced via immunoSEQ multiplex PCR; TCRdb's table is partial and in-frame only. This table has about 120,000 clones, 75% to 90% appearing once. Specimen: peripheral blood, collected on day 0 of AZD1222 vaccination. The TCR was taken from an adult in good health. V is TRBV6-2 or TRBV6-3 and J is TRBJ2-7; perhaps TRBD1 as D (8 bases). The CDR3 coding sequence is TGTGCCAGCAGCCCACAGGGGGGGACCTACGAGCAGTACTTC. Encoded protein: CASSPQGGTYEQYF.